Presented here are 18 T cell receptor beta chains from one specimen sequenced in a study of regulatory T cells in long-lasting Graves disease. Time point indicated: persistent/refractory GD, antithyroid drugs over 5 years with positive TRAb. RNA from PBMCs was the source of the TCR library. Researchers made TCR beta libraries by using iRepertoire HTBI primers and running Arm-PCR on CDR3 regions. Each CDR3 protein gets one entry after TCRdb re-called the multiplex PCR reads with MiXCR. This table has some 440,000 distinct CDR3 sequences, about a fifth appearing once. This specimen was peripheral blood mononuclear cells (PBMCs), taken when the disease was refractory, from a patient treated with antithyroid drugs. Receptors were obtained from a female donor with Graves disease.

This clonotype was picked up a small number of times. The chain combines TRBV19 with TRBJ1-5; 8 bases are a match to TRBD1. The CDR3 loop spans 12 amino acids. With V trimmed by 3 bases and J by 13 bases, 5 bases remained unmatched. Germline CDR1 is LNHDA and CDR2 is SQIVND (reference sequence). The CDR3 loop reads CASSIQGAFQHF. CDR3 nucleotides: TGTGCCAGTAGTATCCAGGGGGCTTTTCAGCATTTT.

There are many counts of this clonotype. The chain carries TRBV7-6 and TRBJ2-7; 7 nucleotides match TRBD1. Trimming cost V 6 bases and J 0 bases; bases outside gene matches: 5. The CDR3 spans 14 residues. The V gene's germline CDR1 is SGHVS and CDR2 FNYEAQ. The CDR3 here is CASRRDSDSYEQYF. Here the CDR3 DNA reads TGTGCCAGCAGGAGGGACAGTGACTCCTACGAGCAGTACTTC.

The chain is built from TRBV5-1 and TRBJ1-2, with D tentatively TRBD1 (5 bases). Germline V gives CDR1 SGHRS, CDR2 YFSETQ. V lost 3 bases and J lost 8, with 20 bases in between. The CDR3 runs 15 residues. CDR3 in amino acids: CASSSGRTPQGGYTF. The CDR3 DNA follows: TGCGCCAGCAGCTCAGGTCGGACCCCTCAGGGAGGCTACACCTTC.

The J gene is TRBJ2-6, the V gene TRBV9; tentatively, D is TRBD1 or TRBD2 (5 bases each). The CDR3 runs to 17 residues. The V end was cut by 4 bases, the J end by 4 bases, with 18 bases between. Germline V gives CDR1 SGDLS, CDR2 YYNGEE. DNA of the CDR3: TGTGCCAGCAGCACCCTCACGGGGCTACCCGGGGCCAACGTCCTGACTTTC. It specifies CASSTLTGLPGANVLTF. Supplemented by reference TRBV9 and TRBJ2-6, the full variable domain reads DSGVTQTPKHLITATGQRVTLRCSPRSGDLSVYWYQQSLDQGLQFLIQYYNGEERAKGNILERFSAQQFPDLHSELNLSSLELGDSALYFCASSTLTGLPGANVLTFGAGSRLTVL.

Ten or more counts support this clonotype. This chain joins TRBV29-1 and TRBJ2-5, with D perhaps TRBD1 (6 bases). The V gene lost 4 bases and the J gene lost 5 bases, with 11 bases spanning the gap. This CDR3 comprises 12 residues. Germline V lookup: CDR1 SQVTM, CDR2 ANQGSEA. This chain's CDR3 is CSVGGPLETQYF. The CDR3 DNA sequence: TGCAGCGTTGGGGGGCCACTGGAGACCCAGTACTTC.

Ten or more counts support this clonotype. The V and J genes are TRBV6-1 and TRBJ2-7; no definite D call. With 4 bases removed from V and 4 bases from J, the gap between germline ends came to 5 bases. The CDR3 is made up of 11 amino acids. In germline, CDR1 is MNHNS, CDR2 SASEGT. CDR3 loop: CASSAEYEQYF. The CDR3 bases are TGTGCCAGCAGTGCTGAATACGAGCAGTACTTC.

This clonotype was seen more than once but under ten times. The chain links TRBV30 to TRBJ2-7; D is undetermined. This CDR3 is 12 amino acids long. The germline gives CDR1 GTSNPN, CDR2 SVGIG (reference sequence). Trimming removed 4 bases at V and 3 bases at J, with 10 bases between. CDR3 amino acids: CAWNRDNYEQYF. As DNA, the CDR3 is TGTGCCTGGAACAGAGATAACTACGAGCAGTACTTC.

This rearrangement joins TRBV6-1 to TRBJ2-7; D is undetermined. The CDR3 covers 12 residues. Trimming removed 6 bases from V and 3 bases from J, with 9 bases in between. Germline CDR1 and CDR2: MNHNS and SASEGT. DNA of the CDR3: TGTGCCAGCAGCAGAGGTCGCTACGAGCAGTACTTC. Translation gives CASSRGRYEQYF.

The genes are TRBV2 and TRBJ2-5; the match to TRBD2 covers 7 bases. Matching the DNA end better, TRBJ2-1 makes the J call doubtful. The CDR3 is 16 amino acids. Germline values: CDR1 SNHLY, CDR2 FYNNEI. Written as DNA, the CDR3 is TGTGCCAGCTTCTTATCACTAGCGTCCCGACGAGGTGAGCAGTTCTTC. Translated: CASFLSLASRRGEQFF.

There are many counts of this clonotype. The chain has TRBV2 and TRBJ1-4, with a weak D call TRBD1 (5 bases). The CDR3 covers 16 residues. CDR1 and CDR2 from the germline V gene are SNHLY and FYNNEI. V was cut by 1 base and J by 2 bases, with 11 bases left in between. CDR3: CASSEGWDGTNEKLFF. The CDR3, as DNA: TGTGCCAGCAGTGAAGGCTGGGACGGCACTAATGAAAAACTGTTTTTT.

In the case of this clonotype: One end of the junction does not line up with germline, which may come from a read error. The CDR3 bases are TGTGCCAGCAGCGCTTGGGGGCTAGCGGGTACTAGCTCCTACAATGAGCTGTTCTTC. It codes for CASSAWGLAGTSSYNELFF. The gene calls are TRBV7-9 and TRBJ2-1, with 8 positions matching TRBD2. CDR3 size: 19 residues. CDR1 is SEHNR and CDR2 is FQNEAQ in the germline V gene (reference sequence).

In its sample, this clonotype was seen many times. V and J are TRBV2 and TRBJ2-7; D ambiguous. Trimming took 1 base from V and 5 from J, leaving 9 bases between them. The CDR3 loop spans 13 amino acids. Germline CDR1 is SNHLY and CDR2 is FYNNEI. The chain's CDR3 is CASSEVDHDEQYF. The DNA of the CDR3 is TGTGCCAGCAGTGAAGTCGACCACGACGAGCAGTACTTC. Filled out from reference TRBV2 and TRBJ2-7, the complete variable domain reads EPEVTQTPSHQVTQMGQEVILRCVPISNHLYFYWYRQILGQKVEFLVSFYNNEISEKSEIFDDQFSVERPDGSNFTLKIRSTKLEDSAMYFCASSEVDHDEQYFGPGTRLTVT.

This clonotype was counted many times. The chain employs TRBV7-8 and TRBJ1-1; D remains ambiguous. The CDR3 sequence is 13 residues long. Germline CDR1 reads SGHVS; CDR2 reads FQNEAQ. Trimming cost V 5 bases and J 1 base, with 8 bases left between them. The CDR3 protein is CASSRFWNTEAFF. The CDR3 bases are TGTGCCAGCAGCCGATTCTGGAACACTGAAGCTTTCTTT.

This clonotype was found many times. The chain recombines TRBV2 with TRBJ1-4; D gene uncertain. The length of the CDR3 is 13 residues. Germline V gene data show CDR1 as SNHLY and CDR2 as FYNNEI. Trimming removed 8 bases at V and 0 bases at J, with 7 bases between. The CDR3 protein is CASGTATNEKLFF. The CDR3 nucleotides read TGTGCCAGCGGTACCGCAACTAATGAAAAACTGTTTTTT. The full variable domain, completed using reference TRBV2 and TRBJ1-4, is EPEVTQTPSHQVTQMGQEVILRCVPISNHLYFYWYRQILGQKVEFLVSFYNNEISEKSEIFDDQFSVERPDGSNFTLKIRSTKLEDSAMYFCASGTATNEKLFFGSGTQLSVL.

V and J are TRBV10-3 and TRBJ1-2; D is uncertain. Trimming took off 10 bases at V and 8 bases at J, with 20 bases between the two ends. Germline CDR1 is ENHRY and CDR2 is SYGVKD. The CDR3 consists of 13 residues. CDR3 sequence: CATGTANHVGYTF. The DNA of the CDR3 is TGTGCCACCGGCACGGCCAACCATGTCGGCTACACCTTC.

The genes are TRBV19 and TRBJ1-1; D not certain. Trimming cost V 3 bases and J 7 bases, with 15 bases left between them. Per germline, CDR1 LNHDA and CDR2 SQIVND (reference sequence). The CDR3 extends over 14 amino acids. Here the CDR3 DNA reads TGTGCCAGTAGTATTGGCCTTTGGGAAAGTGAAGCTTTCTTT. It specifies CASSIGLWESEAFF. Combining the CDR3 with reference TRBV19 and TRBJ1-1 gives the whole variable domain DGGITQSPKYLFRKEGQNVTLSCEQNLNHDAMYWYRQDPGQGLRLIYYSQIVNDFQKGDIAEGYSVSREKKESFPLTVTSAQKNPTAFYLCASSIGLWESEAFFGQGTRLTVV.

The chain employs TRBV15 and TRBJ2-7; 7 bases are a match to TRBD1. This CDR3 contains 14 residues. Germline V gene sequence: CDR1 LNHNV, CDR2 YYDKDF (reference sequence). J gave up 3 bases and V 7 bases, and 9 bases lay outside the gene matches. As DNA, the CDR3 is TGTGCCACCACCGCGGACAGGCACAACTACGAGCAGTACTTC. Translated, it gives CATTADRHNYEQYF. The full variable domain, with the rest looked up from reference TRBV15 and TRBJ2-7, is DAMVIQNPRYQVTQFGKPVTLSCSQTLNHNVMYWYQQKSSQAPKLLFHYYDKDFNNEADTPDNFQSRRPNTSFCFLDIRSPGLGDTAMYLCATTADRHNYEQYFGPGTRLTVT.

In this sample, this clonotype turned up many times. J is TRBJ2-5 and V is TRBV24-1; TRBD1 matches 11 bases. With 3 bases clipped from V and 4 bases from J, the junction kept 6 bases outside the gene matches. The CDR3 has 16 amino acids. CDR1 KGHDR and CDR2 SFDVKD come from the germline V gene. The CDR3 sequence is CATSDGGQGVGETQYF. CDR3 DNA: TGTGCCACCAGTGATGGGGGACAGGGGGTCGGAGAGACCCAGTACTTC.